These T cell receptor beta chains were read from a single sample in a study of blood T cell repertoires in COVID-19. Only in-frame clones appear in the TCRdb table, and some are missing; sequencing was by immunoSEQ multiplex PCR. Found here are about 180,000 clones, around 90% of them singletons; the top ten hold roughly 9%. Sample: PBMCs or T cells enriched from blood (not recorded which). Every receptor here comes from a woman aged 18 to 35 who had recovered from COVID-19. CDR3s include the opening cysteine and the closing phenylalanine or tryptophan. Fields, in order: clone size, D gene, V gene, CDR3 length, J gene, CDR3 DNA, CDR3 protein. D genes are given only for firm matches. Clone size is shown for a subset of rows, as once, few, many or a class of expanded clone.

clone size: -; D gene: TRBD2; V gene: TRBV5-1; CDR3 length: 17; J gene: TRBJ2-1; CDR3 DNA: TGCGCCAGCAGCTTCGGGTTAGCGGGTGACACCTACAATGAGCAGTTCTTC; CDR3 protein: CASSFGLAGDTYNEQFF
clone size: -; D gene: -; V gene: TRBV6-5; CDR3 length: 16; J gene: TRBJ2-2; CDR3 DNA: TGTGCCAGCAGTTACGCGGCCCGGGAGTACACCGGGGAGCTGTTTTTT; CDR3 protein: CASSYAAREYTGELFF
clone size: -; D gene: -; V gene: TRBV3-1/TRBV3-2; CDR3 length: 12; J gene: TRBJ1-1; CDR3 DNA: TGTGCCAGCAGCCAAGATTCAGGGGAAGCTTTCTTT; CDR3 protein: CASSQDSGEAFF
clone size: once; D gene: TRBD2; V gene: TRBV7-2; CDR3 length: 18; J gene: TRBJ2-2; CDR3 DNA: TGTGCCAGCAGCGCGACTAGCGGGAGGGCCACGAACACCGGGGAGCTGTTTTTT; CDR3 protein: CASSATSGRATNTGELFF
clone size: -; D gene: TRBD2; V gene: TRBV2; CDR3 length: 18; J gene: TRBJ2-1; CDR3 DNA: TGTGCCAGCAGCGCTAGCGGACTAGCGGGAGGGCCTTACAATGAGCAGTTCTTC; CDR3 protein: CASSASGLAGGPYNEQFF
clone size: -; D gene: TRBD1; V gene: TRBV24-1; CDR3 length: 17; J gene: TRBJ2-5; CDR3 DNA: TGTGCCACCAGTGATTTCGGCAGGGGGCCGAATCAAGAGACCCAGTACTTC; CDR3 protein: CATSDFGRGPNQETQYF
clone size: -; D gene: -; V gene: TRBV15; CDR3 length: 13; J gene: TRBJ2-5; CDR3 DNA: TGTGCCACCAGTCTGACTAGGAAAGAGACCCAGTACTTC; CDR3 protein: CATSLTRKETQYF
clone size: once; D gene: -; V gene: TRBV7-9; CDR3 length: 15; J gene: TRBJ1-3; CDR3 DNA: TGTGCCAGCAGCTTAGCGGGAGGGGCTGGAAACACCATATATTTT; CDR3 protein: CASSLAGGAGNTIYF
clone size: -; D gene: -; V gene: TRBV18; CDR3 length: 12; J gene: TRBJ1-2; CDR3 DNA: TGTGCAAGTTCCGGGGCTAACTATGGCTACACCTTC; CDR3 protein: CASSGANYGYTF
clone size: -; D gene: -; V gene: TRBV5-1; CDR3 length: 15; J gene: TRBJ1-2; CDR3 DNA: TGCGCCAGCAGCCCCGAAGACGGAGGGCTAGATGGCTACACCTTC; CDR3 protein: CASSPEDGGLDGYTF
clone size: -; D gene: TRBD1; V gene: TRBV4-2; CDR3 length: 18; J gene: TRBJ1-3; CDR3 DNA: TGTGCCAGCAGCCCCATATGGGAGACAGGGAGCTCTGGAAACACCATATATTTT; CDR3 protein: CASSPIWETGSSGNTIYF
clone size: -; D gene: -; V gene: TRBV27; CDR3 length: 15; J gene: TRBJ2-1; CDR3 DNA: TGTGCCAGCCGACAGTCTCCTGCCCCGTCCAATGAGCAGTTCTTC; CDR3 protein: CASRQSPAPSNEQFF
clone size: -; D gene: -; V gene: TRBV6-5; CDR3 length: 13; J gene: TRBJ2-7; CDR3 DNA: TGTGCCAGCAGTACCTTTCGGTTTGACGAGCAGTACTTC; CDR3 protein: CASSTFRFDEQYF
clone size: -; D gene: TRBD1; V gene: TRBV7-9; CDR3 length: 19; J gene: TRBJ1-1; CDR3 DNA: TGTGCCAGCAGCATATGGCCCAGGGGGAAGACCCGACTTGGGGCTGAAGCTTTCTTT; CDR3 protein: CASSIWPRGKTRLGAEAFF
clone size: -; D gene: TRBD1; V gene: TRBV2; CDR3 length: 15; J gene: TRBJ1-6; CDR3 DNA: TGTGCCAGCCTACTCTGGGACAGCTATAATTCACCCCTCCACTTT; CDR3 protein: CASLLWDSYNSPLHF
clone size: -; D gene: TRBD2; V gene: TRBV6-5; CDR3 length: 15; J gene: TRBJ2-3; CDR3 DNA: TGTGCCAGCAGCGCGACTAGCGGGAGGGCAGATACGCAGTATTTT; CDR3 protein: CASSATSGRADTQYF
clone size: -; D gene: -; V gene: TRBV10-2; CDR3 length: 13; J gene: TRBJ2-1; CDR3 DNA: TGCGCCAGCAGTTTGGGCACCAGCAATGAGCAGTTCTTC; CDR3 protein: CASSLGTSNEQFF
clone size: -; D gene: TRBD2; V gene: TRBV9; CDR3 length: 17; J gene: TRBJ2-2; CDR3 DNA: TGTGCCAGCAGCCCCAGGACTAGCGGGAGTGCGACCGGGGAGCTGTTTTTT; CDR3 protein: CASSPRTSGSATGELFF
clone size: once; D gene: -; V gene: TRBV28; CDR3 length: 14; J gene: TRBJ1-5; CDR3 DNA: TGTGCCAGCAATCTAGGCCACGTCAATCAGCCCCAGCATTTT; CDR3 protein: CASNLGHVNQPQHF